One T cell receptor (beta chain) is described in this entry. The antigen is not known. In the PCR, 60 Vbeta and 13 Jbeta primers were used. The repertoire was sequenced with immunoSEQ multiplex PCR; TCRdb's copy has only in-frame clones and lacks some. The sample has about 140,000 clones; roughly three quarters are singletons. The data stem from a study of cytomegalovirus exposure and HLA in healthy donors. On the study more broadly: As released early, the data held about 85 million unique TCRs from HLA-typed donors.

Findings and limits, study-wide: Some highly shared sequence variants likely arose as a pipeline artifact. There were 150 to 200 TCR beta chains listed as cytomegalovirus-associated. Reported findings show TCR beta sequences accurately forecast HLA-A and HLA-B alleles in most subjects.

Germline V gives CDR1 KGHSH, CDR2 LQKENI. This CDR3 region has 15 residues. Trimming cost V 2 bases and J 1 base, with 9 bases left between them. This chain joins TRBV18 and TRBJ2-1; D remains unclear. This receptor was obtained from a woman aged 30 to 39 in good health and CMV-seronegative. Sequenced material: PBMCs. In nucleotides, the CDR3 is TGTGCCAGCTCACCAAGCCCCTCTTCCTACAATGAGCAGTTCTTC. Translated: CASSPSPSSYNEQFF.